This T cell receptor (beta chain) came from a study of cytomegalovirus exposure and HLA in healthy donors. Whole-study findings and limits: For TCR beta chains, V- and J-gene trimming was later linked to a missense DCLRE1C variant. Confirmation in vitro established that a few CMV-associated chains were specific for CMV antigens.

With 60 Vbeta and 13 Jbeta primers, the PCR was carried out. Original data processing: An analysis that came later counted around 80 million unique TCR beta chains, 10 million to 12 million shared. Method: immunoSEQ multiplex PCR; TCRdb's copy keeps in-frame clones and lacks some. D and trimming come from the DNA, and the V and J calls and clone size come from that table. The sample yields fewer than 200,000 clones, around 83% seen once. On this clone itself: Antigen specificity is unknown.

Source material: PBMCs. This clonotype was obtained from a man between 45 and 60 years old in good health and CMV-seronegative.

CDR3 nucleotides: TGTGCCATCAGGACCTCCGGGGACTTCGGGCAGTACTTC. This sequence encodes CAIRTSGDFGQYF. The chain uses TRBV10-3 and TRBJ2-5; possible D gene TRBD2, 6 bases. V dropped 6 bases and J dropped 11 bases, with 19 bases sitting between them. Germline assignment: CDR1 ENHRY and CDR2 SYGVKD. This CDR3 is 13 amino acids long.